Listed below are T cell receptor beta chains from one sample, sequenced in a study of T cell responses to AZD1222 COVID-19 vaccine. Some clones are missing from TCRdb's copy, which holds only in-frame ones; the method was immunoSEQ multiplex PCR. The sample shows roughly 150,000 clones, about 89% of them seen only once. The material was peripheral blood, obtained on day 0 of AZD1222 vaccination. The receptors come from an adult in good health. CDR3s include the opening cysteine and the closing phenylalanine or tryptophan.

CDR3 length	V gene	CDR3 protein
15	TRBV6-5	CASSYSSSFNYGYTF
12	TRBV5-4	CASSPDSTGYTF
12	TRBV12-5	CASENRGQPQHF
15	TRBV19	CASSMGQGPTNEQFF
17	TRBV24-1	CATRIKLGDYIYNEQFF
15	TRBV7-9	CASSLADRANSPLHF
16	TRBV2	CASSGPLLAGDFEQYF
19	TRBV3-1/TRBV3-2	CASSHLRGPSGNSYNEQFF
18	TRBV6-1	CASSEGSSFWVSNQPQHF
11	TRBV29-1	CSALQRGTIYF
16	TRBV15	CATSRGSRDGSGPLHF
14	TRBV2	CASSVQLSNQPQHF
14	TRBV18	CASSSGQTLELNTF
15	TRBV10-3	CAISRTGASTDTQYF
14	TRBV25-1	CASSEFKPGGTIYF
17	TRBV3-1/TRBV3-2	CASSQVLLAGDAYEQYF
12	TRBV18	CASSLSTDTQYF
15	TRBV10-1	CASSGLRDSLDEQFF
17	TRBV7-8	CASSRRATSGRDNEQFF
16	TRBV27	CASSLSGAPLWGGYTF
15	TRBV5-4	CASSLTGQGFGEQYF
13	TRBV30	CAWISRGGTGYTF
14	TRBV7-9	CASSFAIEMTEAFF
12	TRBV29-1	CSVTDRGYGYTF
17	TRBV21-1	CASSKMPLGQPNYGYTF
14	TRBV5-1	CASSLGRDTDTQYF
12	TRBV6-2/TRBV6-3	CASSYSSREQYF
13	TRBV29-1	CSVGTANTGELFF
15	TRBV7-2	CASSSQGTSNQPQHF
15	TRBV27	CASIGTGSMNTEAFF
14	TRBV15	CATSSDRLSYEQYF
12	TRBV7-9	CASSRTGYEQYF
11	TRBV11-3	CASRGANEQFF
15	TRBV3-1/TRBV3-2	CASSQAAGASYEQYF
16	TRBV4-2	CASSQVQGGRGNEQFF
12	TRBV30	CAWSVVGNTIYF
14	TRBV5-6	CASSWTGGPNEQFF
14	TRBV30	CAWSVQSGNQPQHF
15	TRBV24-1	CATPTDGTENEKLFF
12	TRBV27	CASSLSLGELFF
14	TRBV19	CASIDPRVTGELFF
13	TRBV5-1	CASMWQKADTQYF
13	TRBV29-1	CSVDGLSNYGYTF
14	TRBV19	CASSIVVEDSELFF
14	TRBV11-1	CASSLAGASSPLHF
18	TRBV4-1	CASSQEMDRGPRSDTQYF
18	TRBV11-2	CASSPQVRRGPLNYGYTF